This T cell receptor beta chain was identified in a study of blood T cell repertoires in COVID-19. As for the study in general: Collection of acute and convalescent COVID-19 samples took place in the United States, Italy and Spain.

The CDR3 is 16 amino acids. Germline V gives CDR1 SGHTS, CDR2 YDEGEE. The V segment lost 0 bases and the J segment 2 bases; nucleotides outside the gene matches: 3. Repertoires were generated with immunoSEQ multiplex PCR, while TCRdb's copy carries only in-frame clones and drops some. This sample has under 200,000 clones, with roughly 85% found just once. This chain connects TRBV5-8 to TRBJ1-4, with TRBD1 matching 8 bases. The sample was PBMCs or T cells enriched from blood (not recorded which). The receptor's source is a woman aged 45-59 years who had recovered from COVID-19. Here the CDR3 DNA reads TGTGCCAGCAGCTTGGGCAGGGGGCTCACTAATGAAAAACTGTTTTTT. This encodes CASSLGRGLTNEKLFF.